The 18 T cell receptor beta chains in this list originate from one sample, sequenced in a study of a mutant IDH1 vaccine in newly diagnosed glioma. Sequencing used immunoSEQ multiplex PCR; TCRdb keeps in-frame clones, though not all of them. The top ten hold approximately 3.6% of the sample, which has 45,000 to 70,000 clones, approximately 82% seen once. These receptors have no known antigen. Time point defined: week 5, during vaccination. Vaccination comprised doses that each held 300 ug of mutant IDH1 20-mer peptide, plus topical imiquimod. The input for sequencing was PBMCs, taken from a glioma patient whose treatment included an IDH1 peptide vaccine. The receptors derive from a man aged 25-45 years with glioma.

This clone was seen more than once but under ten times. V is TRBV2 and J is TRBJ1-4; D not resolved. V shed 3 bases and J shed 9 bases, with 11 bases lying between them. Germline CDR1 and CDR2: SNHLY and FYNNEI. This CDR3 contains 13 residues. The CDR3 reads CASSDSWQKKLFF. CDR3 DNA: TGTGCCAGCAGTGATAGCTGGCAAAAAAAACTGTTTTTT. The entire variable domain, with the rest obtained from reference TRBV2 and TRBJ1-4, is as follows: EPEVTQTPSHQVTQMGQEVILRCVPISNHLYFYWYRQILGQKVEFLVSFYNNEISEKSEIFDDQFSVERPDGSNFTLKIRSTKLEDSAMYFCASSDSWQKKLFFGSGTQLSVL.

The chain couples TRBV7-9 to TRBJ1-2; TRBD1 aligns across 10 bases. There are 17 residues in the CDR3. CDR1 is SEHNR and CDR2 is FQNEAQ in the germline V gene (reference sequence). V was pared by 2 bases and J by 8 bases, with 14 bases of the junction left unmatched. DNA of the CDR3: TGTGCCAGCAGCTTACCCGAACCGGGACAGGGGTCGTCGGGCTACACCTTC. This translates into CASSLPEPGQGSSGYTF.

The CDR3 is CASSEAQRWETQYF. The CDR3 nucleotides are TGTGCCAGCAGTGAAGCGCAGCGGTGGGAGACCCAGTACTTC. The chain employs TRBV2 and TRBJ2-5; a possible D gene is TRBD2 (5 bases). CDR3 length: 14 residues. Trimming shortened V by 0 bases and J by 5 bases, and 10 bases separated the two germline ends. The germline V gene has CDR1 SNHLY and CDR2 FYNNEI.

The J gene is TRBJ1-4, the V gene TRBV4-1; D is unclear. The V gene's germline CDR1 is MGHRA and CDR2 YSYEKL. The V and J ends lost 0 bases and 4 bases respectively, with 24 bases between them. This CDR3 region has 20 residues. The CDR3 sequence is CASSQDNMRAFGSRNEKLFF. Written as DNA, the CDR3 is TGCGCCAGCAGCCAAGATAATATGCGGGCGTTCGGTAGTCGTAATGAAAAACTGTTTTTT.

The chain is built from TRBV27 and TRBJ1-6; 10 bases match TRBD1. V gave up 5 bases and J gave up 8 bases; unmatched junction bases: 6. CDR3 length: 15 residues. Germline V gene data show CDR1 as MNHEY and CDR2 as SMNVEV (reference sequence). In DNA form, the CDR3 reads TGTGCCAGCAGTCCCTCGACAGGGGGCTATTCACCCCTCCACTTT. This sequence encodes CASSPSTGGYSPLHF.

The genes are TRBV5-5 and TRBJ1-4; D remains ambiguous. CDR1 is SGHKS, CDR2 YYEKEE, per germline (reference sequence). V was pared by 1 base and J by 2 bases, with 6 bases between. CDR3 length: 14 amino acids. CDR3 nucleotide sequence: TGTGCCAGCAGCTTGTCGATGACTAATGAAAAACTGTTTTTT. Protein product: CASSLSMTNEKLFF.

The rearrangement links TRBV10-2 to TRBJ2-1; 7 bases align to TRBD2. J gave up 9 bases and V 6 bases, and 8 bases lay outside the gene matches. There are 13 residues in the CDR3. Germline CDR1 and CDR2: WSHSY and SAAADI. The CDR3 region has the DNA TGCGCCAGCAGAGGACTAGGGGTCAGTGAGCAGTTCTTC. Translating it yields CASRGLGVSEQFF.

The rearrangement uses TRBV5-5 and TRBJ2-7; the D is unclear. CDR1 and CDR2 (germline): SGHKS, YYEKEE (reference sequence). The CDR3 is made up of 13 amino acids. V was shortened by 4 bases and J by 4 bases, with 12 bases between the two germline ends. CDR3 region: CASSTPLDYEQYF. Written as DNA, the CDR3 is TGTGCCAGCAGCACCCCGCTGGATTACGAGCAGTACTTC.

This chain joins TRBV7-9 and TRBJ2-7, with 8 bases aligning to TRBD2. The CDR3 is 15 residues long. V lost 1 base and J lost 7; bases outside the gene matches: 9. Germline CDR1 reads SEHNR; CDR2 reads FQNEAQ (reference sequence). The CDR3 coding sequence is TGTGCCAGCAGCTTAGGGGCGGGGGGAGTTGAAGAGCAGTACTTC. Translated, it gives CASSLGAGGVEEQYF. The full variable domain, rest sourced from reference TRBV7-9 and TRBJ2-7, is DTGVSQNPRHKITKRGQNVTFRCDPISEHNRLYWYRQTLGQGPEFLTYFQNEAQLEKSRLLSDRFSAERPKGSFSTLEIQRTEQGDSAMYLCASSLGAGGVEEQYFGPGTRLTVT.

This chain connects TRBV5-1 to TRBJ2-7; the D gene is possibly TRBD1 (6 bases). V lost 4 bases and J 2 bases, leaving 19 bases between the germline ends. The CDR3 totals 16 residues. Germline-derived CDR1 and CDR2 are SGHRS and YFSETQ. The CDR3 bases are TGCGCCAGCAGCCTCAAGACAGGACTGGGGACCTACGAGCAGTACTTC. It is translated as CASSLKTGLGTYEQYF.

The J gene is TRBJ1-4, the V gene TRBV4-2; the D is unclear. Deletions cut 0 bases from V and 8 bases from J, with 10 bases between. Germline V gene sequence: CDR1 LGHNA, CDR2 YNFKEQ. This CDR3 contains 14 residues. CDR3 DNA sequence: TGTGCCAGCAGCCAAGACCAACGCCACGAAAAACTGTTTTTT. Translating it yields CASSQDQRHEKLFF.

This clone was seen a single time. The chain couples TRBV27 to TRBJ2-5; TRBD1 is a possible D gene (6 bases). The DNA end is a closer match to TRBJ2-7, so the J assignment may be wrong. The CDR3 consists of 15 residues. Germline CDR1 reads MNHEY; CDR2 reads SMNVEV (reference sequence). The CDR3 protein is CASSSLSTGYYEQYF. CDR3 nucleotide sequence: TGTGCCAGCAGCTCCCTTTCGACAGGATACTACGAGCAGTACTTC.

The chain combines TRBV5-1 with TRBJ1-1, with 9 bases matching TRBD1. The germline V gene has CDR1 SGHRS and CDR2 YFSETQ. This CDR3 comprises 17 residues. The V segment lost 0 bases and the J segment 1 base; nucleotides outside the gene matches: 7. The CDR3, as DNA: TGCGCCAGCAGCTTGGCCGCGGGACAGGGTCCGAACACTGAAGCTTTCTTT. Translation gives CASSLAAGQGPNTEAFF.

V and J are TRBV4-1 and TRBJ2-7; the match to TRBD1 covers 8 bases. This CDR3 comprises 16 residues. In germline, CDR1 is MGHRA, CDR2 YSYEKL. Trimming at V came to 1 base and at J to 4 bases, leaving 9 bases not matched to a gene. The CDR3, as DNA: TGCGCCAGCAGCCAAGTACATGGACAGGGCCTTTACGAGCAGTACTTC. Amino acids: CASSQVHGQGLYEQYF.

The count of this clone is one. V usage is TRBV11-2 and J usage is TRBJ2-2; TRBD1 or TRBD2 may be the D gene (5 bases each). The ends were cut back, 0 bases at V and 2 bases at J, with 10 bases in the middle. The CDR3 consists of 16 residues. CDR1 is SGHAT, CDR2 FQNNGV, per germline. The CDR3 is CASSLEGTLNTGELFF. The DNA of the CDR3 is TGTGCCAGCAGCTTAGAGGGGACGCTTAACACCGGGGAGCTGTTTTTT.

The genes are TRBV19 and TRBJ1-1; the D is unclear. The V end was cut by 6 bases, the J end by 4 bases, with 9 bases between. CDR3 size: 12 residues. CDR1 LNHDA and CDR2 SQIVND come from the germline V gene (reference sequence). The CDR3 region has the DNA TGTGCCAGTAGGGAAGGGCTCACTGAAGCTTTCTTT. Its translation is CASREGLTEAFF.

V and J are TRBV6-5 and TRBJ2-7; 10 positions agree with TRBD1. V trimming: 4 bases; J trimming: 2 bases; junction bases outside the gene matches: 5. In germline, CDR1 is MNHEY, CDR2 SVGAGI. This CDR3 spans 15 amino acids. CDR3 in amino acids: CASSFRTGGPYEQYF. CDR3 sequence (DNA): TGTGCCAGCAGTTTCCGGACAGGGGGGCCCTACGAGCAGTACTTC.

The chain couples TRBV6-6 to TRBJ1-2, with D maybe TRBD1 (6 bases). This CDR3 spans 16 amino acids. Germline V lookup: CDR1 MNHNY, CDR2 SVGAGI (reference sequence). With 6 bases removed from V and 4 bases from J, the gap between germline ends came to 21 bases. This chain's CDR3 is CASRTSGDTKSYGYTF. Written as DNA, the CDR3 is TGTGCCAGCAGAACCTCCGGGGACACAAAAAGCTATGGCTACACCTTC.